This TCR beta chain was identified in a study of blood T cell repertoires in COVID-19. In the case of this clone: Within the sample, other DNA sequences also encode this same CDR3.

Profiling relied on immunoSEQ multiplex PCR, and the TCRdb table lists in-frame clones only, not all of them. This sample has about 380,000 clones, with 87% found just once. V shed 1 base and J shed 1 base, with 7 bases lying between them. Germline-derived CDR1 and CDR2 are LGHDT and YNNKEL (reference sequence). This CDR3 has 14 residues. V usage is TRBV3-1 (or the pseudogene TRBV3-2) and J usage is TRBJ1-1; D unresolved. The sequencing sample was made of PBMCs or T cells enriched from blood (not recorded which). The TCR originated in a man in his thirties or forties who had recovered from COVID-19. The CDR3 sequence is CASSQVEGNTEAFF. CDR3 nucleotide sequence: TGTGCCAGCAGCCAAGTCGAGGGGAACACTGAAGCTTTCTTT.